The rows below give T cell receptor beta chains drawn from one sample of a study of CD8+CD57+ T cells in acquired aplastic anemia. TCRdb itself ran the reads through MiXCR, one entry per CDR3 protein. In the table there are 250,000 to 350,000 distinct CDR3 sequences, 50% to 70% of which are singletons. The material sequenced was sorted CD4+, CD8+, or CD8+CD57+ T cells (not recorded which) from PBMCs. The receptors were sampled from a human donor with severe aplastic anemia or a healthy control (not recorded which). CDR3s include the opening cysteine and the closing phenylalanine or tryptophan. Each record gives: D gene, clone size, J gene, V gene, CDR3 protein, CDR3 DNA. D genes are given only for firm matches. Clone size is stated in some rows and not others, as once, few, many or a class when expanded.

>TRBD2|NA|TRBJ2-7|TRBV20-1
CSAREVGAYTYEQYF
TGCAGTGCACGGGAGGTCGGTGCTTATACCTACGAGCAGTACTTC
>NA|few|TRBJ1-5|TRBV7-6
CASSSTRDQPQHF
TGTGCCAGCAGCTCAACGCGCGATCAGCCCCAGCATTTT
>NA|NA|TRBJ1-6|TRBV28
CASSSPGSSPLHF
TGTGCCAGCAGTTCCCCAGGATCCTCACCCCTCCACTTT
>NA|many|TRBJ2-1|TRBV7-2
CASSLETEQFF
TGTGCCAGCAGCTTAGAAACTGAGCAGTTCTTC
>NA|NA|TRBJ1-1|TRBV29-1
CSTGTDSSSSEAFF
TGCAGCACCGGGACCGACTCCTCAAGTTCAGAAGCTTTCTTT
>NA|NA|TRBJ2-1|TRBV20-1
CSARTRRLSYKEQFF
TGCAGTGCTAGGACCCGGAGGCTATCCTACAAAGAGCAGTTCTTC
>TRBD1|NA|TRBJ1-2|TRBV29-1
CSVEEQGGGYYGYTF
TGCAGCGTTGAAGAGCAGGGGGGGGGCTACTATGGCTACACCTTC
>NA|NA|TRBJ1-2|TRBV11-2
CASSLGAAPFNYGYTF
TGTGCCAGCAGCTTAGGGGCCGCACCCTTTAACTATGGCTACACCTTC
>TRBD1|NA|TRBJ2-5|TRBV29-1
CSVDGQGRSETQYF
TGCAGCGTTGATGGACAGGGGCGGTCAGAGACCCAGTACTTC
>NA|many|TRBJ1-2|TRBV4-1
CASSQDWGANYGYTF
TGCGCCAGCAGCCAAGATTGGGGAGCTAACTATGGCTACACCTTC
>TRBD2|many|TRBJ2-3|TRBV20-1
CSALTSGGPDYRTDTQYF
TGCAGTGCGCTGACTAGCGGGGGCCCAGATTATCGCACAGATACGCAGTATTTT
>TRBD2|NA|TRBJ2-1|TRBV7-2
CASSSHSGLYNEQFF
TGTGCCAGCAGCTCCCATAGCGGGCTATACAATGAGCAGTTCTTC
>NA|NA|TRBJ2-3|TRBV9
CASSSVDFQTDTQYF
TGCGCCAGCAGCTCCGTAGACTTTCAGACAGATACGCAGTATTTT
>NA|NA|TRBJ2-5|TRBV6-1
CAEGRGVHQETQYF
TGTGCGGAAGGGAGAGGTGTTCACCAAGAGACCCAGTACTTC
>NA|few|TRBJ1-2|TRBV19
CASSTGVRGYNTF
TGTGCCAGTAGCACCGGGGTTCGTGGTTATAACACCTTC
>TRBD2|NA|TRBJ2-3|TRBV7-9
CASRERVGREDADTQYF
TGTGCCAGCAGGGAGAGAGTCGGGCGGGAGGATGCAGATACGCAGTATTTT
>TRBD2|NA|TRBJ2-7|TRBV7-2
CASSPGLDPYEQYF
TGTGCCAGCAGCCCGGGACTAGATCCCTACGAGCAGTACTTC
>TRBD1|NA|TRBJ2-7|TRBV7-2
CASSAGQAAYEQYF
TGTGCCAGCAGCGCCGGACAGGCCGCCTACGAGCAGTACTTC
>NA|many|TRBJ2-5|TRBV20-1
CSASIAGGETQYF
TGCAGTGCTAGTATCGCGGGCGGGGAGACCCAGTACTTC
>TRBD1|few|TRBJ2-3|TRBV24-1
CATSERGPSVTDTQYF
TGTGCCACCAGTGAGAGGGGGCCATCGGTCACAGATACGCAGTATTTT
>NA|once|TRBJ1-2|TRBV9
CASSVGGLGYTF
TGTGCCAGCAGCGTTGGCGGGCTTGGCTACACCTTC
>NA|NA|TRBJ1-6|TRBV30
CAWTGRGALILSGDNSPLHF
TGTGCCTGGACCGGTAGGGGCGCCCTGATTCTTTCCGGCGATAATTCACCCCTCCACTTT
>NA|many|TRBJ2-7|TRBV11-3
CASSLDWDHPKRRTDYEQYF
TGTGCCAGCAGCTTAGATTGGGACCATCCCAAGCGACGAACCGACTACGAGCAGTACTTC
>TRBD1|few|TRBJ1-2|TRBV10-3
CAISESRGLNYGYTF
TGTGCCATCAGTGAGTCAAGGGGGCTAAACTATGGCTACACCTTC
>NA|NA|TRBJ1-1|TRBV24-1
CATGCMNTEAFF
TGTGCCACAGGGTGTATGAACACTGAAGCTTTCTTT
>TRBD2|few|TRBJ2-2|TRBV18
CASSPPSGGNTGELFF
TGTGCCAGCTCACCACCCTCGGGGGGGAACACCGGGGAGCTGTTTTTT
>NA|NA|TRBJ1-5|TRBV24-1
CATSDLWGEYNQPQHF
TGTGCCACCAGTGATTTATGGGGGGAGTACAATCAGCCCCAGCATTTT
>NA|NA|TRBJ1-6|TRBV28
CASSPWTYNSPLHF
TGTGCCAGCAGTCCCTGGACCTATAATTCACCCCTCCACTTT
>NA|NA|TRBJ2-2|TRBV9
CASSVSGTNTGELFF
TGTGCCAGCAGCGTTAGCGGCACGAACACCGGGGAGCTGTTTTTT
>NA|few|TRBJ1-1|TRBV6-1
CASSVTGNTEAFF
TGTGCCAGCAGTGTAACAGGGAACACTGAAGCTTTCTTT
>NA|few|TRBJ1-6|TRBV20-1
CSADPTGEGASPLHF
TGCAGTGCCGACCCAACTGGGGAAGGGGCTTCACCCCTCCACTTT
>NA|NA|TRBJ2-3|TRBV7-8
CASSLAGGYRGDTQYF
TGTGCCAGCAGCTTAGCGGGGGGATACAGAGGAGATACGCAGTATTTT
>NA|NA|TRBJ2-7|TRBV25-1
CASSPNRRPSSYEQYF
TGTGCCAGCAGTCCTAACAGAAGACCAAGCTCCTACGAGCAGTACTTC
>NA|many|TRBJ1-1|TRBV19
CASAATGSMNTEAFF
TGTGCCAGCGCGGCGACGGGGAGCATGAACACTGAAGCTTTCTTT